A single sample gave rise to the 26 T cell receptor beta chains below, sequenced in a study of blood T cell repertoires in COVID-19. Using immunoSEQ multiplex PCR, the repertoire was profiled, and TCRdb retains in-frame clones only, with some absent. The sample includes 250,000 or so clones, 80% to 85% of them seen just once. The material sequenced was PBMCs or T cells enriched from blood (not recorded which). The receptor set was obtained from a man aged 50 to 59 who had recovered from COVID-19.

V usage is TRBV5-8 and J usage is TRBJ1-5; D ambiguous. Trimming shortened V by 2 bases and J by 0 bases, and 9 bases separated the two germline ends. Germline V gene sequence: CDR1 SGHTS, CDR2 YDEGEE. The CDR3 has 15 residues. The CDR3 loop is CASSLGGISNQPQHF. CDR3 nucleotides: TGTGCCAGCAGCTTAGGAGGGATTAGCAATCAGCCCCAGCATTTT.

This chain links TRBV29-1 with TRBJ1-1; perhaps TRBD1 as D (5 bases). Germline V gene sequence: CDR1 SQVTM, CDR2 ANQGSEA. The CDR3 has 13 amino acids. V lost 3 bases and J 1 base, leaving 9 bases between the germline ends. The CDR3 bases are TGCAGCGTTGATGCGGGGGGGAACACTGAAGCTTTCTTT. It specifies CSVDAGGNTEAFF.

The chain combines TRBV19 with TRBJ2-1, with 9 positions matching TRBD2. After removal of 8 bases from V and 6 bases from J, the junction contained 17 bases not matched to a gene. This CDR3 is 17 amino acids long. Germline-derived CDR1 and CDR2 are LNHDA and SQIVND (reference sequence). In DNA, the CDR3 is TGTGCCAGTCAAGCCCGGGAGGGACTAGCTGACTCCAATGAGCAGTTCTTC. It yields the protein CASQAREGLADSNEQFF.

The chain's CDR3 is CASSLELAGLGYEQYF. The CDR3 DNA reads TGTGCCAGCAGCTTAGAATTGGCGGGACTAGGATACGAGCAGTACTTC. The chain uses TRBV11-3 and TRBJ2-7; 8 bases are a match to TRBD2. This CDR3 is built from 16 residues. From germline, CDR1 is SGHNT and CDR2 YENEEA. V lost 0 bases, J lost 4 bases, and 8 bases stayed unmatched. Full variable domain (missing parts from reference TRBV11-3 and TRBJ2-7): EAGVVQSPRYKIIEKKQPVAFWCNPISGHNTLYWYLQNLGQGPELLIRYENEEAVDDSQLPKDRFSAERLKGVDSTLKIQPAELGDSAVYLCASSLELAGLGYEQYFGPGTRLTVT.

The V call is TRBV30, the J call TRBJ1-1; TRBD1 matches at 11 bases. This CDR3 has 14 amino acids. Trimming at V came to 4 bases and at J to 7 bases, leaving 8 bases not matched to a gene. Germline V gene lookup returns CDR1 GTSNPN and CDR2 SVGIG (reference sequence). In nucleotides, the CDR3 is TGTGCCTGGACTATGGACAGGGGGCTAGGTGAAGCTTTCTTT. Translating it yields CAWTMDRGLGEAFF.

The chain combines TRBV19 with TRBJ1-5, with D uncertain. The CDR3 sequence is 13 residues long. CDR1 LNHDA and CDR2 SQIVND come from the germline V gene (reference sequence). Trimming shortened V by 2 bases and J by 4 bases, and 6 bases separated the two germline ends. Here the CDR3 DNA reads TGTGCCAGTAGTATAAAGGAGAATCAGCCCCAGCATTTT. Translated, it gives CASSIKENQPQHF.

The DNA for the CDR3 is TGTGCCACCAGTTCATCCGGGACAGGTGGGACAGATACGCAGTATTTT. As protein: CATSSSGTGGTDTQYF. The rearrangement joins TRBV24-1 to TRBJ2-3, with TRBD1 matching over 8 bases. Per germline, CDR1 KGHDR and CDR2 SFDVKD. This CDR3 region has 16 residues. The junction had 10 bases not matched to a gene; V was cut back by 6 bases and J by 3 bases.

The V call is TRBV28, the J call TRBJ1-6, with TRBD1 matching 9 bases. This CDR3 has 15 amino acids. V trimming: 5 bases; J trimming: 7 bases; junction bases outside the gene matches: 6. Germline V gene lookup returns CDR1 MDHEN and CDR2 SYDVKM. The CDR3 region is CASSPTGGRNSPLHF. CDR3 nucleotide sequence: TGTGCCAGCAGTCCTACAGGGGGCAGGAATTCACCCCTCCACTTT.

This chain's CDR3 is CASWTGAPDSGNTIYF. The DNA of the CDR3 is TGTGCCAGTTGGACAGGGGCGCCAGACTCTGGAAACACCATATATTTT. This chain links TRBV5-4 with TRBJ1-3; TRBD1 matches 9 bases. Germline CDR1 reads SGHNT; CDR2 reads YYREEE (reference sequence). There are 16 residues in the CDR3. V shed 8 bases and J 0 bases; nucleotides not matched to a gene: 9.

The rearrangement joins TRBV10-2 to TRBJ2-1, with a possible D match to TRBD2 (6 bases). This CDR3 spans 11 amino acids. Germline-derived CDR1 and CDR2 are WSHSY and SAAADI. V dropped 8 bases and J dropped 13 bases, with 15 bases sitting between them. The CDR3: CASGGSVDQFF. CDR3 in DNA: TGCGCCAGCGGGGGGTCGGTAGACCAGTTCTTC.

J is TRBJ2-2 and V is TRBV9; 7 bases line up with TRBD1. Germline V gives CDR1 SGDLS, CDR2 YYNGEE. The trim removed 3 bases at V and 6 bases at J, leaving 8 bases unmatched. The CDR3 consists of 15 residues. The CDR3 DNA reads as TGTGCCAGCAGCGAGACCGGGACAGCGTCCGGGGAGCTGTTTTTT. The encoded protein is CASSETGTASGELFF.

The CDR3 sequence: CASSLHRGPKSYEQYF. The CDR3 DNA reads as TGTGCCAGCAGCTTACACAGGGGGCCTAAGTCCTACGAGCAGTACTTC. The chain combines TRBV3-1 (or the pseudogene TRBV3-2) with TRBJ2-7; 9 nucleotides agree with TRBD1. The trim removed 5 bases at V and 1 base at J, leaving 9 bases unmatched. The CDR3 covers 16 residues. The germline CDR1 and CDR2 sequences are LGHDT and YNNKEL (reference sequence).

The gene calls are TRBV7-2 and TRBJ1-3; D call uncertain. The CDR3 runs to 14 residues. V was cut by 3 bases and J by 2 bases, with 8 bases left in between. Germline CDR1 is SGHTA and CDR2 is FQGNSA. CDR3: CASSFGPPGNTIYF. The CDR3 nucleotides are TGTGCCAGCAGCTTTGGCCCGCCTGGAAACACCATATATTTT. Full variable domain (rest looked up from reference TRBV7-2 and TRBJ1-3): GAGVSQSPSNKVTEKGKDVELRCDPISGHTALYWYRQSLGQGLEFLIYFQGNSAPDKSGLPSDRFSAERTGGSVSTLTIQRTQQEDSAVYLCASSFGPPGNTIYFGEGSWLTVV.

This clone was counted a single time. The CDR3 sequence is CASSISGDGYTF. DNA of the CDR3: TGTGCCAGTAGTATTTCAGGGGATGGCTACACCTTC. The genes are TRBV19 and TRBJ1-2; D perhaps matches TRBD1 (6 bases). Germline V gene data show CDR1 as LNHDA and CDR2 as SQIVND (reference sequence). The V end lost 3 bases, the J end lost 6 bases, and 8 bases lay between the germline ends. This CDR3 is 12 amino acids long.

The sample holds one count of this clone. The CDR3 is CASSLRGTSPNEQFF. The CDR3 coding sequence is TGTGCCAGCAGCTTACGTGGGACTAGCCCCAATGAGCAGTTCTTC. The chain combines TRBV7-2 with TRBJ2-1, with 9 bases aligning to TRBD2. This CDR3 is built from 15 residues. The trim removed 2 bases at V and 6 bases at J, leaving 5 bases unmatched. Per germline, CDR1 SGHTA and CDR2 FQGNSA.

The CDR3 loop reads CSVEGQANQPQHF. DNA for the CDR3: TGCAGCGTTGAGGGACAGGCTAATCAGCCCCAGCATTTT. The chain links TRBV29-1 to TRBJ1-5; 8 bases map to TRBD1. V was clipped by 3 bases and J by 4 bases; unmatched bases: 2. In germline, CDR1 is SQVTM, CDR2 ANQGSEA. CDR3 length: 13 residues.

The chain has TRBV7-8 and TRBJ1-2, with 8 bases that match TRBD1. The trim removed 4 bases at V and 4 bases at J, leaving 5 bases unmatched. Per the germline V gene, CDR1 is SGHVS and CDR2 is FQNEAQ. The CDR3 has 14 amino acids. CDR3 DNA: TGTGCCAGCAGCTCTTCGACAGGGGCCTATGGCTACACCTTC. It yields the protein CASSSSTGAYGYTF.

The CDR3 sequence: CASSLSYSGRYEQYF. In DNA form, the CDR3 reads TGTGCCAGCAGTTTGTCCTATAGCGGGAGGTACGAGCAGTACTTC. The chain employs TRBV27 and TRBJ2-7; TRBD2 agrees at 10 bases. Germline V gene data show CDR1 as MNHEY and CDR2 as SMNVEV (reference sequence). V lost 3 bases, J lost 4 bases, and 6 bases stayed unmatched. CDR3 length: 15 amino acids.

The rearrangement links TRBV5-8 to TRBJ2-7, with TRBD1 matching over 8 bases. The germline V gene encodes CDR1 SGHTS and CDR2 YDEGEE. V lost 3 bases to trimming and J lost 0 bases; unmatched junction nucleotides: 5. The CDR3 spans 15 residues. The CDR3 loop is CASSSDRAVSYEQYF. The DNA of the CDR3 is TGTGCCAGCAGCTCGGACAGGGCAGTCTCCTACGAGCAGTACTTC.

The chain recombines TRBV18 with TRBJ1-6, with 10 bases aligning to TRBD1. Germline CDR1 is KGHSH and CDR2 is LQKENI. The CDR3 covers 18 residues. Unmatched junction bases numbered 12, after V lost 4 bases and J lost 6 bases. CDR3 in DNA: TGTGCCAGCTCACAACGGACCGGGACAGGGGAATCTAATTCACCCCTCCACTTT. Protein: CASSQRTGTGESNSPLHF.

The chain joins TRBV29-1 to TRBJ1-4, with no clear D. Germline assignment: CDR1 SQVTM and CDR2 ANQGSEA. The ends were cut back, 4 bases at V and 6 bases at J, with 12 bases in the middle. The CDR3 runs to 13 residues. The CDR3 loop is CSVGTAPDEKLFF. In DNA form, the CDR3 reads TGCAGCGTTGGAACAGCCCCGGATGAAAAACTGTTTTTT.

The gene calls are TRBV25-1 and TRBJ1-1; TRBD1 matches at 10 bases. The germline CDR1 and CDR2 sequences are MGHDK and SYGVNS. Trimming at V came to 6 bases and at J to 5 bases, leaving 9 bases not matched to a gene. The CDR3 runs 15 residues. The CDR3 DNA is TGTGCCAGCAGGGCCGGGACAGGGGTGCGTACTGAAGCTTTCTTT. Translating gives CASRAGTGVRTEAFF.

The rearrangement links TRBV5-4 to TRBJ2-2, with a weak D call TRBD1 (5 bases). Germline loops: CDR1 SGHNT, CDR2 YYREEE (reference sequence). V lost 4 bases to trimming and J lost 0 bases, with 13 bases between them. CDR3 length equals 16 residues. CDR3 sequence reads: CASSPSLTANTGELFF. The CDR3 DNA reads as TGTGCCAGCAGCCCCTCCTTGACAGCGAACACCGGGGAGCTGTTTTTT. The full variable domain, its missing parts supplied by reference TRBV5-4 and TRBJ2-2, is ETGVTQSPTHLIKTRGQQVTLRCSSQSGHNTVSWYQQALGQGPQFIFQYYREEENGRGNFPPRFSGLQFPNYSSELNVNALELDDSALYLCASSPSLTANTGELFFGEGSRLTVL.

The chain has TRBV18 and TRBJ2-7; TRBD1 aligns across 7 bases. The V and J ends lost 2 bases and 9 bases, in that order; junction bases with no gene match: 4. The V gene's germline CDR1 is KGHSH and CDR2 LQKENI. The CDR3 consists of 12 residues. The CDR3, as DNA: TGTGCCAGCTCACCAGACCAGGGGGTGCAGTACTTC. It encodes CASSPDQGVQYF.

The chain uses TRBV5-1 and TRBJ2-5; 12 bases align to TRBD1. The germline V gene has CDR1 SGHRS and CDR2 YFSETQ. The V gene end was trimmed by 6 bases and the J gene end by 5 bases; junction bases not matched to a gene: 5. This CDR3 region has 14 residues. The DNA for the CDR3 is TGCGCCAGCAAGAGGGACAGGGGGCTTGAGACCCAGTACTTC. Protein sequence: CASKRDRGLETQYF.

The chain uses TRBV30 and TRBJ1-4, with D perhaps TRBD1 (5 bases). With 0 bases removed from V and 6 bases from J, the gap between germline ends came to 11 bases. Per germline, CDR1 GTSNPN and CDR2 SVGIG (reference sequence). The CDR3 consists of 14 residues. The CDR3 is CAWSVLGPDEKLFF. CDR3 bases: TGTGCCTGGAGTGTACTGGGGCCGGATGAAAAACTGTTTTTT.